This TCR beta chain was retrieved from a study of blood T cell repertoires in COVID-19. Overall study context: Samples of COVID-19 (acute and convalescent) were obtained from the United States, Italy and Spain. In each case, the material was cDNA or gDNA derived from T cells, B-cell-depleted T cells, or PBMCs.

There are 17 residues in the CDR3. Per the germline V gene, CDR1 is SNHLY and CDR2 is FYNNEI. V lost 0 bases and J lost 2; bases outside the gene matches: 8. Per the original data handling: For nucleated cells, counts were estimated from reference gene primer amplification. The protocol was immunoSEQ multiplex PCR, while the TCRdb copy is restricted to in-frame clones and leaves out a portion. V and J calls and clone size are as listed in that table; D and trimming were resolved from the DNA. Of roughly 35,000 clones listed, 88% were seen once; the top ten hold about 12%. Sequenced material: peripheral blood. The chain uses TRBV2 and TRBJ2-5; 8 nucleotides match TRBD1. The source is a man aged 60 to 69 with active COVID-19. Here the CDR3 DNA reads TGTGCCAGCAGTGAAGCGTTGGGGACAGGAATTCAAGAGACCCAGTACTTC. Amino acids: CASSEALGTGIQETQYF.